This entry lists 23 T cell receptor beta chains sequenced from one sample in a study of T cells in Graves' hyperthyroidism and ophthalmopathy. There were TCR beta CDR3 regions amplified from RNA transcripts. First-round RT-PCR of the TCR CDR3 relied on the HTBI primer set. TCRdb re-called the multiplex PCR reads through MiXCR, storing one row per CDR3 protein. This sample carries 96,000 or so distinct CDR3 sequences, about 51% of them seen once, and the ten largest clones take 25% to 30%. The sample comprised blood. These TCRs come from a woman in her forties with Graves' hyperthyroidism.

This clonotype was picked up many times. This chain joins TRBV18 and TRBJ1-5, with D perhaps TRBD1 (6 bases). The CDR3 runs 15 residues. The germline gives CDR1 KGHSH, CDR2 LQKENI. V lost 1 base to trimming and J lost 4 bases, with 11 bases between them. This CDR3 is CASSPRQGRNQPQHF. The DNA for the CDR3 is TGTGCCAGCTCACCACGTCAGGGGCGGAATCAGCCCCAGCATTTT.

This sequence joins TRBV5-1 and TRBJ2-5; 10 nucleotides align to TRBD1. The trim removed 4 bases at V and 5 bases at J, leaving 8 bases unmatched. The CDR3 consists of 15 residues. Germline lookup yields CDR1 SGHRS and CDR2 YFSETQ. In nucleotides, the CDR3 is TGCGCCAGCAGCGGGACAGGGGTGTTATTGGAGACCCAGTACTTC. It codes for CASSGTGVLLETQYF.

Comment on this clonotype: The germline gene is not matched at one end of the junction; a read error may be the cause. V is TRBV29-1 and J is TRBJ2-7; TRBD2 aligns across 11 bases. Germline V gene lookup returns CDR1 SQVTM and CDR2 ANQGSEA. The CDR3 extends over 14 amino acids. CDR3 bases: TGCAGCGTTGAAGGACTAGCGGGAAGGGGAGAGCAATACTTC. This sequence encodes CSVEGLAGRGEQYF.

This clonotype was counted ten times or more. The chain joins TRBV19 to TRBJ2-5, with TRBD2 identical over 7 bases. CDR1 and CDR2 from the germline V gene are LNHDA and SQIVND (reference sequence). With 8 bases clipped from V and 4 bases from J, the junction kept 4 bases outside the gene matches. This CDR3 is 12 amino acids long. This CDR3 reads CASRGVLETQYF. The CDR3 DNA sequence: TGTGCCAGTCGGGGGGTACTAGAGACCCAGTACTTC.

The V call is TRBV2, the J call TRBJ2-7; 11 nucleotides agree with TRBD2. The germline V gene has CDR1 SNHLY and CDR2 FYNNEI. The CDR3 length is 15 residues. Trimming at V came to 2 bases and at J to 1 base, leaving 1 base not matched to a gene. CDR3 bases: TGTGCCAGCAGTGAACTAGCGGGAGGATCCTACGAGCAGTACTTC. This sequence encodes CASSELAGGSYEQYF.

A word on this clonotype: The junction departs from germline at one end; a sequencing error may be responsible. This chain connects TRBV7-3 to TRBJ1-1; D is ambiguous. Germline lookup yields CDR1 SGHTA and CDR2 FQGTGA. The length of the CDR3 is 14 residues. The CDR3 sequence is CASSLGGWSTEAFF. CDR3 DNA: TGTGCCAGCAGCTTGGGCGGTTGGAGCACTGAAGCCTTCTTT. The full variable domain, rest sourced from reference TRBV7-3 and TRBJ1-1, is GAGVSQTPSNKVTEKGKYVELRCDPISGHTALYWYRQSLGQGPEFLIYFQGTGAADDSGLPNDRFFAVRPEGSVSTLKIQRTERGDSAVYLCASSLGGWSTEAFFGQGTRLTVV.

This chain connects TRBV7-2 to TRBJ2-7; 7 bases are shared with TRBD2. CDR1 is SGHTA and CDR2 is FQGNSA in the germline V gene. CDR3 length: 14 amino acids. Losses at the gene ends were 3 bases for V and 8 bases for J; bases not matched to a gene: 10. The CDR3 DNA follows: TGTGCCAGCAGCTTCAAGGCGGGAGCCAGGAAGCAGTACTTC. This gives the protein CASSFKAGARKQYF. The full variable domain, completed using reference TRBV7-2 and TRBJ2-7, is GAGVSQSPSNKVTEKGKDVELRCDPISGHTALYWYRQSLGQGLEFLIYFQGNSAPDKSGLPSDRFSAERTGGSVSTLTIQRTQQEDSAVYLCASSFKAGARKQYFGPGTRLTVT.

The V and J genes are TRBV11-1 and TRBJ1-5; 9 bases line up with TRBD1. The CDR3 runs to 17 residues. V was pared by 3 bases and J by 4 bases, with 10 bases of the junction left unmatched. Per germline, CDR1 SGHAT and CDR2 FQDESV (reference sequence). CDR3: CASSLEPSGTGNQPQHF. The CDR3 coding sequence is TGTGCCAGCAGCTTGGAGCCTTCCGGGACAGGGAATCAGCCCCAGCATTTT.

V gene TRBV29-1 combines with J gene TRBJ1-1; 7 nucleotides agree with TRBD1. The germline CDR1 and CDR2 sequences are SQVTM and ANQGSEA. The CDR3 length is 16 residues. Trimming removed 7 bases from V and 1 base from J; junction bases left unmatched: 15. In DNA form, the CDR3 reads TGCAGCGCCCCCGGGACAGCGGCAACGGGGAACACTGAAGCTTTCTTT. Translated, it gives CSAPGTAATGNTEAFF.

This clonotype was seen only once. This chain connects TRBV7-6 to TRBJ1-1; TRBD1 matches 7 bases. The CDR3 loop spans 15 amino acids. After removal of 2 bases from V and 7 bases from J, the junction contained 10 bases not matched to a gene. Per germline, CDR1 SGHVS and CDR2 FNYEAQ. DNA of the CDR3: TGTGCCAGCAGCTTAAGAAGACAGGGAACTAATGAAGCTTTCTTT. Encoded protein: CASSLRRQGTNEAFF. Supplemented by reference TRBV7-6 and TRBJ1-1, the full variable domain reads GAGVSQSPRYKVTKRGQDVALRCDPISGHVSLYWYRQALGQGPEFLTYFNYEAQQDKSGLPNDRFSAERPEGSISTLTIQRTEQRDSAMYRCASSLRRQGTNEAFFGQGTRLTVV.

V usage is TRBV2 and J usage is TRBJ2-7, with D possibly being TRBD1 (5 bases). The ends were cut back, 8 bases at V and 5 bases at J, with 16 bases in the middle. CDR1 and CDR2 (germline): SNHLY, FYNNEI. CDR3 length equals 13 residues. The CDR3 reads CASLERRGHEQYF. The CDR3 nucleotides read TGTGCCAGCTTAGAGCGTAGGGGTCACGAGCAGTACTTC.

Only one count was recorded for this clonotype. This sequence joins TRBV7-9 and TRBJ1-6, with TRBD1 identical over 8 bases. This CDR3 is 17 amino acids long. Germline CDR1 reads SEHNR; CDR2 reads FQNEAQ (reference sequence). V lost 5 bases and J lost 0; bases outside the gene matches: 6. The CDR3 is CASSLDRGSSYNSPLHF. The CDR3 nucleotides read TGTGCCAGCAGCCTCGACAGGGGAAGCTCCTATAATTCACCCCTCCACTTT. The full variable domain, its missing parts supplied by reference TRBV7-9 and TRBJ1-6, is DTGVSQNPRHKITKRGQNVTFRCDPISEHNRLYWYRQTLGQGPEFLTYFQNEAQLEKSRLLSDRFSAERPKGSFSTLEIQRTEQGDSAMYLCASSLDRGSSYNSPLHFGNGTRLTVT.

On this clonotype: An end of the junction differs from the germline gene, which may be a read error. This chain connects TRBV5-4 to TRBJ2-7; D possibly corresponds to TRBD1 (6 bases). The CDR3 totals 15 residues. The germline CDR1 and CDR2 sequences are SGHNT and YYREEE (reference sequence). The CDR3, as DNA: TGCGCCAGCAGCCATTCCAGAGGGGGTCTCTACGAGCAGTACTTC. This codes for CASSHSRGGLYEQYF.

Many counts were recorded for this clonotype. The CDR3 loop reads CASSEAAWNTGELFF. Here the CDR3 DNA reads TGTGCCAGCAGTGAAGCGGCCTGGAACACCGGGGAGCTGTTTTTT. This sequence joins TRBV2 and TRBJ2-2; D is unresolved. The V and J ends lost 0 bases and 1 base respectively, with 6 bases between them. Germline V gene lookup returns CDR1 SNHLY and CDR2 FYNNEI. The CDR3 loop spans 15 amino acids.

The chain recombines TRBV7-2 with TRBJ2-2, with 9 nucleotides matching TRBD1. Losses at the gene ends were 8 bases for V and 4 bases for J; bases not matched to a gene: 11. The germline V gene encodes CDR1 SGHTA and CDR2 FQGNSA. This CDR3 comprises 16 residues. This chain's CDR3 is CASSPRTGVGTGELFF. In DNA, the CDR3 is TGTGCCAGCTCACCACGGACAGGGGTCGGCACCGGGGAGCTGTTTTTT.

The chain couples TRBV7-3 to TRBJ1-3, with TRBD1 identical over 10 bases. The CDR3 spans 13 residues. Germline V CDR1 and CDR2: SGHTA, FQGTGA. V gave up 6 bases and J gave up 9 bases; unmatched junction bases: 5. This CDR3 is CASSNGQGGTIYF. The CDR3 nucleotides are TGTGCCAGCAGTAACGGACAGGGGGGCACCATATATTTT.

This chain uses TRBV7-9 with TRBJ1-1; D might be TRBD1 (5 bases). This CDR3 spans 15 amino acids. The V gene lost 6 bases and the J gene lost 1 base, with 15 bases spanning the gap. Germline CDR1 reads SEHNR; CDR2 reads FQNEAQ (reference sequence). The CDR3 nucleotides read TGTGCCAGCAGGCCGGGGGGGGTAGGGAACACTGAAGCTTTCTTT. Translation gives CASRPGGVGNTEAFF. The full variable domain, rest sourced from reference TRBV7-9 and TRBJ1-1, is DTGVSQNPRHKITKRGQNVTFRCDPISEHNRLYWYRQTLGQGPEFLTYFQNEAQLEKSRLLSDRFSAERPKGSFSTLEIQRTEQGDSAMYLCASRPGGVGNTEAFFGQGTRLTVV.

This chain joins TRBV7-2 and TRBJ1-1; D gene unclear. Germline V lookup: CDR1 SGHTA, CDR2 FQGNSA. Deletions cut 4 bases from V and 0 bases from J, with 9 bases between. The CDR3 sequence is 14 residues long. CDR3 coding DNA: TGTGCCAGCAGCTCCGGGGATATGAACACTGAAGCTTTCTTT. Its protein is CASSSGDMNTEAFF.

J is TRBJ1-5 and V is TRBV15; weak D call: TRBD1 (6 bases). This CDR3 is built from 16 residues. Germline V CDR1 and CDR2: LNHNV, YYDKDF (reference sequence). V lost 5 bases and J lost 4, with 18 bases in between. Here the CDR3 reads CATSPTKSGTNQPQHF. The CDR3 DNA follows: TGTGCCACCAGCCCCACGAAGTCGGGGACAAATCAGCCCCAGCATTTT.

The genes are TRBV5-5 and TRBJ1-5, with TRBD1 as a possible D gene (6 bases). CDR1 SGHKS and CDR2 YYEKEE come from the germline V gene (reference sequence). The CDR3 has 15 residues. V was pared by 5 bases and J by 0 bases, with 12 bases between. The CDR3 nucleotides are TGTGCCAGCAGGAAAGGGGGGGATAGCAATCAGCCCCAGCATTTT. Translation: CASRKGGDSNQPQHF.

CDR3: CATSSPPESETQYF. The CDR3 region has the DNA TGTGCCACCAGCAGCCCCCCTGAGTCGGAGACCCAGTACTTC. The gene calls are TRBV15 and TRBJ2-5, with D uncertain. The CDR3 extends over 14 amino acids. The germline V and J ends were trimmed by 3 bases and 5 bases, with 13 bases remaining between them. Looked up from germline, CDR1 is LNHNV and CDR2 is YYDKDF (reference sequence).

As concerns this clonotype: Just one base apart from a much larger clone, this may be a read error. The chain recombines TRBV10-3 with TRBJ2-7, with 7 bases aligning to TRBD1. Germline-derived CDR1 and CDR2 are ENHRY and SYGVKD. The CDR3 is 12 amino acids. The CDR3 here is CASSYRGGELYF. CDR3 DNA sequence: TGTGCCAGCAGCTACAGGGGTGGCGAGCTGTACTTC.

This clonotype was counted ten times or more. The chain recombines TRBV20-1 with TRBJ2-3, with D maybe TRBD1 (5 bases). The CDR3 covers 14 residues. CDR1 and CDR2 from the germline V gene are DFQATT and SNEGSKA (reference sequence). The V end was cut by 4 bases, the J end by 4 bases, with 15 bases between. The CDR3 nucleotides read TGCAGTGCTACCGACAGCAGCCTTCCAGATACGCAGTATTTT. As protein: CSATDSSLPDTQYF.